These 6 T cell receptor beta chains share one sample of origin, sequenced in a study of cytomegalovirus exposure and HLA in healthy donors. PCR employed 60 Vbeta and 13 Jbeta primers. The method was immunoSEQ multiplex PCR; TCRdb's version includes in-frame clones alone and lacks a portion of them. The table lists 70,000 or so clones, 75% to 85% of them singletons, with 7.8% in the top ten. The sequenced sample consisted of PBMCs. Receptors were obtained from a man aged 18-30 years in good health and CMV-seropositive.

The gene calls are TRBV19 and TRBJ2-7, with a tentative D call TRBD1 (6 bases). V lost 6 bases, J lost 5 bases, and 11 bases lay in between. The CDR3 consists of 12 residues. CDR1 LNHDA and CDR2 SQIVND come from the germline V gene (reference sequence). The CDR3 loop is CASSTRGNEQYF. The CDR3 coding sequence is TGTGCCAGTAGCACAAGGGGGAACGAGCAGTACTTC.

The CDR3 DNA is TGTGCCAGCAGCCAAGAGGAGAACAGGGGCTATGAGCAGTTCTTC. Residues: CASSQEENRGYEQFF. The rearrangement joins TRBV4-2 to TRBJ2-1; 7 bases line up with TRBD1. Germline CDR1 reads LGHNA; CDR2 reads YNFKEQ. V shed 0 bases and J 8 bases; nucleotides not matched to a gene: 7. CDR3 length equals 15 residues.

This chain connects TRBV6-5 to TRBJ2-3; TRBD2 is a possible D gene (6 bases). V was shortened by 5 bases and J by 5 bases, with 17 bases between the two germline ends. Per germline, CDR1 MNHEY and CDR2 SVGAGI. The CDR3 length is 15 residues. CDR3 DNA: TGTGCCAGCAGTCCTGGAGGAGGGCCGGTAGATACGCAGTATTTT. Translating it yields CASSPGGGPVDTQYF.

The chain links TRBV5-1 to TRBJ2-5; D gene unclear. Trimming removed 2 bases from V and 2 bases from J, with 10 bases in between. Germline assignment: CDR1 SGHRS and CDR2 YFSETQ. CDR3 length: 14 residues. The CDR3 reads CASSLQHVQETQYF. Here the CDR3 DNA reads TGCGCCAGCAGCTTACAGCATGTACAAGAGACCCAGTACTTC. Complete variable domain (other parts from reference TRBV5-1 and TRBJ2-5): KAGVTQTPRYLIKTRGQQVTLSCSPISGHRSVSWYQQTPGQGLQFLFEYFSETQRNKGNFPGRFSGRQFSNSRSEMNVSTLELGDSALYLCASSLQHVQETQYFGPGTRLLVL.

This clone appeared once. This chain links TRBV19 with TRBJ1-1; D not resolved. This CDR3 comprises 13 residues. V was shortened by 5 bases and J by 5 bases, with 12 bases between the two germline ends. Germline CDR1 and CDR2: LNHDA and SQIVND (reference sequence). The CDR3 sequence: CASSRLRGTEAFF. DNA for the CDR3: TGTGCCAGTAGTCGACTAAGAGGAACTGAAGCTTTCTTT.

The chain recombines TRBV6-5 with TRBJ1-2, with 10 bases identical to TRBD1. Per the germline V gene, CDR1 is MNHEY and CDR2 is SVGAGI. This CDR3 spans 14 amino acids. Germline trimming cut 4 bases from V and 6 bases from J; bases unmatched to any gene: 5. The DNA of the CDR3 is TGTGCCAGCAGTTTAGGGACAGGGGTTGATGGCTACACCTTC. This sequence encodes CASSLGTGVDGYTF.